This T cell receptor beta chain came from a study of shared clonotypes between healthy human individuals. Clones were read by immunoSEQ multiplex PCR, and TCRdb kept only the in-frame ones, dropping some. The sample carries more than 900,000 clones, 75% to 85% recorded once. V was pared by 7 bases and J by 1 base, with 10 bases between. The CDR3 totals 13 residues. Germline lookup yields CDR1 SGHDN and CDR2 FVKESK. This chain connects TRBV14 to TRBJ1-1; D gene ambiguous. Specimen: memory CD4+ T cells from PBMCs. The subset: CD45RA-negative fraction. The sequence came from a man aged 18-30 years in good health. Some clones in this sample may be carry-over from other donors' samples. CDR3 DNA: TGTGCCAGCACCCTCCGCAGGAACACTGAAGCTTTCTTT. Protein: CASTLRRNTEAFF.